Listed here are 14 T cell receptor beta chains from one sample, sequenced in a study of patients and donors after allogeneic stem cell transplantation. TCRdb re-analysed the RT-PCR reads in MiXCR, keeping a single row per CDR3 protein. The table lists about 57,000 distinct CDR3 sequences, 10% to 15% of them singletons, with roughly 34% in the top ten. Sequencing used blood, either unsorted or a sorted T cell fraction (not recorded which). These receptors all stem from a human donor who was either an allogeneic HSCT recipient or a stem cell or donor lymphocyte infusion donor (not recorded which). It is not recorded whose cells these are; they may come from a transplant donor.

This clonotype was detected ten times or more. At one end the junction does not follow the germline gene, possibly because of a read error. V usage is TRBV7-7 and J usage is TRBJ2-2, with 14 nucleotides matching TRBD2. This CDR3 has 19 residues. CDR1 and CDR2 from the germline V gene are SSHAT and FNYEAQ (reference sequence). CDR3 region: CASSSTTPRTSGRTGELFF. In DNA, the CDR3 is TGTGCTAGCAGCTCTACTACCCCCCGGACTAGCGGGAGGACCGGGGAGCTGTTTTTT. Filled out from reference TRBV7-7 and TRBJ2-2, the complete variable domain reads GAGVSQSPRYKVTKRGQDVTLRCDPISSHATLYWYQQALGQGPEFLTYFNYEAQPDKSGLPSDRFSAERPEGSISTLTIQRTEQRDSAMYRCASSSTTPRTSGRTGELFFGEGSRLTVL.

This clonotype has more than one count but fewer than ten. The genes are TRBV20-1 and TRBJ1-1, with D tentatively TRBD1 (5 bases). The CDR3 is 14 residues long. Germline-derived CDR1 and CDR2 are DFQATT and SNEGSKA (reference sequence). V lost 6 bases to trimming and J lost 3 bases, with 17 bases between them. The DNA for the CDR3 is TGCAGTGCGGATGCAGGGAGGGGCGACACTGAAGCTTTCTTT. It encodes CSADAGRGDTEAFF.

This CDR3 is CASSTRDGLREQYF. The DNA of the CDR3 is TGTGCCAGTAGTACCCGGGACGGCTTACGGGAGCAGTACTTC. The chain couples TRBV19 to TRBJ2-7; perhaps D is TRBD1 or TRBD2 (5 bases each). Trimming took 4 bases from V and 7 from J, leaving 17 bases between them. Germline loops: CDR1 LNHDA, CDR2 SQIVND (reference sequence). This CDR3 contains 14 residues.

The rearrangement uses TRBV12-3 or TRBV12-4 and TRBJ1-4; the D gene is possibly TRBD1 (5 bases). The ends were cut back, 1 base at V and 0 bases at J, with 12 bases in the middle. CDR3 length equals 17 residues. In DNA form, the CDR3 reads TGTGCCAGCAGTTTAGGACAGATGAAAACAACTAATGAAAAACTGTTTTTT. Amino acid sequence: CASSLGQMKTTNEKLFF.

This clonotype has at least ten counts. The chain couples TRBV20-1 to TRBJ1-2; a weak D match, TRBD1 (5 bases). This CDR3 spans 12 amino acids. V lost 6 bases and J lost 4, with 12 bases in between. Germline V gives CDR1 DFQATT, CDR2 SNEGSKA (reference sequence). DNA of the CDR3: TGCAGTGCAGGGGCGGGGACCTATGGCTACACCTTC. Its protein product is CSAGAGTYGYTF.

The gene calls are TRBV6-5 and TRBJ2-6; the D gene could be TRBD1 or TRBD2 (5 bases each). V lost 3 bases, J lost 9 bases, and 12 bases lay in between. The CDR3 is made up of 14 amino acids. CDR1 and CDR2 from the germline V gene are MNHEY and SVGAGI. The CDR3 loop is CASSYGGRNNVLTF. CDR3 sequence (DNA): TGTGCCAGCAGTTATGGGGGACGTAACAACGTCCTGACTTTC.

V usage is TRBV2 and J usage is TRBJ1-1; tentative D call: TRBD1 (6 bases). Per the germline V gene, CDR1 is SNHLY and CDR2 is FYNNEI. This CDR3 has 14 amino acids. V was shortened by 6 bases and J by 6 bases, with 17 bases between the two germline ends. This CDR3 is CASRPGAEGPEAFF. CDR3 nucleotides: TGTGCCAGCAGGCCAGGGGCCGAGGGTCCTGAAGCTTTCTTT. Variable domain in full (rest from reference TRBV2 and TRBJ1-1): EPEVTQTPSHQVTQMGQEVILRCVPISNHLYFYWYRQILGQKVEFLVSFYNNEISEKSEIFDDQFSVERPDGSNFTLKIRSTKLEDSAMYFCASRPGAEGPEAFFGQGTRLTVV.

The chain has TRBV4-2 and TRBJ2-1, with D perhaps being TRBD1 or TRBD2 (5 bases each). This CDR3 has 14 amino acids. Deletions cut 0 bases from V and 15 bases from J, with 18 bases between. The V gene's germline CDR1 is LGHNA and CDR2 YNFKEQ. Here the CDR3 reads CASSQDYGGPERFF. In nucleotides, the CDR3 is TGTGCCAGCAGCCAAGATTATGGGGGACCAGAGAGGTTCTTC.

This clonotype was counted a few times. J is TRBJ2-1 and V is TRBV5-1; 7 bases line up with TRBD1. Germline V CDR1 and CDR2: SGHRS, YFSETQ. With 4 bases clipped from V and 4 bases from J, the junction kept 8 bases outside the gene matches. The CDR3 has 15 amino acids. The CDR3 DNA reads as TGCGCCAGCAGCCAGAGGGACAGTGTTTACAATGAGCAGTTCTTC. Protein product: CASSQRDSVYNEQFF.

This clonotype showed up many times. The V call is TRBV29-1, the J call TRBJ1-4; 10 bases are shared with TRBD1. The CDR3 runs 17 residues. Trimming cost V 6 bases and J 4 bases; bases outside gene matches: 14. Germline values: CDR1 SQVTM, CDR2 ANQGSEA. Written as DNA, the CDR3 is TGCAGCGTCCGGGCCGGGACAGGGGCGTTCCTTAATGAAAAACTGTTTTTT. Translated: CSVRAGTGAFLNEKLFF.

In its sample, this clonotype was seen a few times. This sequence joins TRBV7-6 and TRBJ1-3; 8 bases agree with TRBD1. Germline lookup yields CDR1 SGHVS and CDR2 FNYEAQ. The CDR3 length is 15 residues. V was clipped by 1 base and J by 1 base; unmatched bases: 0. CDR3: CASSLGTGSGNTIYF. CDR3 in DNA: TGTGCCAGCAGCTTAGGGACAGGGTCTGGAAACACCATATATTTT.

In this sample, this clonotype turned up once. A much more abundant neighbour one base away suggests this may be a read error. In this CDR3 the conserved last residue, phenylalanine or tryptophan, is missing, so a read error is likely. The rearrangement joins TRBV7-3 to TRBJ2-2; 12 nucleotides line up with TRBD2. The CDR3 has 15 amino acids. V lost 5 bases and J lost 5; bases outside the gene matches: 3. Per germline, CDR1 SGHTA and CDR2 FQGTGA. The DNA for the CDR3 is TGTGCCAGCAGCGCAACTAGCGGGAGGACCGGGGAGCTGTTTTTG. It is translated as CASSATSGRTGELFL.

This clonotype came up many times. The V and J genes are TRBV7-9 and TRBJ2-1; 12 bases are a match to TRBD1. The trim removed 6 bases at V and 8 bases at J, leaving 8 bases unmatched. Germline assignment: CDR1 SEHNR and CDR2 FQNEAQ (reference sequence). The length of the CDR3 is 15 residues. CDR3 in amino acids: CASRWDRGRLDEQFF. As DNA, the CDR3 is TGTGCCAGCAGGTGGGACAGGGGGCGCTTGGATGAGCAGTTCTTC.

This clonotype was detected many times. The V gene is TRBV9, the J gene TRBJ2-7, with a possible D match to TRBD2 (5 bases). V lost 0 bases and J 3 bases, leaving 13 bases between the germline ends. Germline V gene lookup returns CDR1 SGDLS and CDR2 YYNGEE. This CDR3 spans 15 amino acids. CDR3 DNA: TGTGCCAGCAGCGTAGATAGCGTACCCCTCTACGAGCAGTACTTC. This codes for CASSVDSVPLYEQYF.